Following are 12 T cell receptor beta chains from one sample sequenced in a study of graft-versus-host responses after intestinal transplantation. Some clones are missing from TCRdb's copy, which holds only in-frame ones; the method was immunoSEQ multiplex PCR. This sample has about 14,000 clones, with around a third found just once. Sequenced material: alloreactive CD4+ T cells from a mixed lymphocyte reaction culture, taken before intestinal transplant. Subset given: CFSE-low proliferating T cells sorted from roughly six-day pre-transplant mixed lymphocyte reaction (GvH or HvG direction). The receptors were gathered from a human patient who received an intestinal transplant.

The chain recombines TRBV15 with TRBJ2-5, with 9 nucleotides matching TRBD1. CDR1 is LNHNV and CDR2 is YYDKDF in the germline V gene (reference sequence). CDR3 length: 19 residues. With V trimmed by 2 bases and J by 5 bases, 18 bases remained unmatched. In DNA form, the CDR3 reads TGTGCCACCAGCAGACTTACCGGGACAGGGAACCCAATAAGGGAGACCCAGTACTTC. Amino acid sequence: CATSRLTGTGNPIRETQYF.

The CDR3 loop is CASSRPGLAVQETQYF. The DNA for the CDR3 is TGTGCCAGCAGCAGGCCGGGACTAGCGGTCCAAGAGACCCAGTACTTC. The chain carries TRBV7-9 and TRBJ2-5; 11 bases are shared with TRBD2. The CDR3 is 16 amino acids. CDR1 and CDR2 from the germline V gene are SEHNR and FQNEAQ (reference sequence). After removal of 5 bases from V and 1 base from J, the junction contained 6 bases not matched to a gene.

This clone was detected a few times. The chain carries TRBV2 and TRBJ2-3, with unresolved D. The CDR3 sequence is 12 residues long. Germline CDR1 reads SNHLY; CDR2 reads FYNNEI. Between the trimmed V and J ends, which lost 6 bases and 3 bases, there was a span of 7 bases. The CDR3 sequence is CASRVLTDTQYF. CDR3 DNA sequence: TGTGCCAGCAGGGTCCTGACAGATACGCAGTATTTT.

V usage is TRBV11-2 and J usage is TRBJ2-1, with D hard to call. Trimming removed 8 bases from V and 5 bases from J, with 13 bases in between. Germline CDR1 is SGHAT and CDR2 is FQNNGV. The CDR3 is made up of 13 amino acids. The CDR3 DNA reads TGTGCCAGCTCCTCCGGGCTGAACAATGAGCAGTTCTTC. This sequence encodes CASSSGLNNEQFF.

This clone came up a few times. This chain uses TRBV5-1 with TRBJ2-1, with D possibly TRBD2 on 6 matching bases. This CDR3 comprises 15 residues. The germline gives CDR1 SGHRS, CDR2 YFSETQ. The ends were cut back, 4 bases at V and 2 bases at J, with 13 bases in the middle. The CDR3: CASSRGGTTYNEQFF. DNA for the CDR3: TGCGCCAGCAGCCGGGGCGGGACCACCTACAATGAGCAGTTCTTC.

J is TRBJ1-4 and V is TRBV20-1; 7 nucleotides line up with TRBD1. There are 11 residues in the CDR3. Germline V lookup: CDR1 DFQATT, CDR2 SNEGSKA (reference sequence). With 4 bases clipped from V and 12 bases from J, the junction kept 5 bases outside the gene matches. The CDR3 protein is CSAIIGTELFF. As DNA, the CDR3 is TGCAGTGCTATAATAGGGACAGAACTGTTTTTT.

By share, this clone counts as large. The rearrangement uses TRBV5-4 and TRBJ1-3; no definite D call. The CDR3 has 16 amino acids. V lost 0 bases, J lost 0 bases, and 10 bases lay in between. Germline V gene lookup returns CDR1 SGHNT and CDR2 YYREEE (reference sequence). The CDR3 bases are TGTGCCAGCAGCTTGGATCTGGGAAACTCTGGAAACACCATATATTTT. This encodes CASSLDLGNSGNTIYF.

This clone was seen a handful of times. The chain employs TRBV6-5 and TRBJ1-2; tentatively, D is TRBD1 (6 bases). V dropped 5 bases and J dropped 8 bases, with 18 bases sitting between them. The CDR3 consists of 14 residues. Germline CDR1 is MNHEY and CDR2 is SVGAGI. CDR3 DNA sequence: TGTGCCAGCAGTGAACCAGGGGAGGTGCGGGGCTACACCTTC. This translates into CASSEPGEVRGYTF.

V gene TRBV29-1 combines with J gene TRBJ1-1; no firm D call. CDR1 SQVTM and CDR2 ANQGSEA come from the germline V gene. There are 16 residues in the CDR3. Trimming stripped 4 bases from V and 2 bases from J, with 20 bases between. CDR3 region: CSVVTGLPPFNTEAFF. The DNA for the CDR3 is TGCAGCGTTGTTACCGGGCTCCCGCCCTTTAACACTGAAGCTTTCTTT.

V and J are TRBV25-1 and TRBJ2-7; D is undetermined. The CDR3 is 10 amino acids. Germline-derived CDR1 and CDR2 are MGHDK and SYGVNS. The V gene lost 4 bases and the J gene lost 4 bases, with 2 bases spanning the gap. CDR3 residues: CASSGYEQYF. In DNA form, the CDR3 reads TGTGCCAGCAGTGGATACGAGCAGTACTTC.

The CDR3 loop is CASSLIRGTEAFF. CDR3 DNA: TGTGCCAGCAGCCTTATACGTGGCACTGAAGCTTTCTTT. The chain carries TRBV6-4 and TRBJ1-1; D not resolved. CDR1 is MRHNA and CDR2 is SNTAGT in the germline V gene. This CDR3 spans 13 amino acids. Trimming left V 6 bases short and J 4 bases short, with 12 bases between.

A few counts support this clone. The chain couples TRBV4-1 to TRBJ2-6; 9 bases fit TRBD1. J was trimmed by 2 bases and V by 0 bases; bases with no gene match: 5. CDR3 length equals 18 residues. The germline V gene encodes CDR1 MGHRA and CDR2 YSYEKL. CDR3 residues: CASSQDRGQGTGANVLTF. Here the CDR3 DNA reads TGCGCCAGCAGCCAAGATAGGGGACAGGGAACTGGGGCCAACGTCCTGACTTTC.